The clone carrying this T cell receptor (beta chain) was detected a few times. The antigen is not known. CDR1 MNHEY and CDR2 SVGEGT come from the germline V gene. The V end was cut by 5 bases, the J end by 3 bases, with 15 bases between. The CDR3 consists of 15 residues. This sample was taken from a study of T cell repertoires in cytomegalovirus infection. Study summary: Matching HLA type and CMV infection were both indicated by public TCR beta signatures. General study findings and limits: What dominated the ex vivo response were HLA-C-restricted CMV-specific TCR beta clonotypes.

TCRdb analysed the reads with MiXCR anew, one entry per CDR3 protein. The sample holds 450,000 to 650,000 distinct CDR3 sequences, approximately 26% seen once. This TCR came from a human donor in good health (CMV status not recorded). Some clones in this sample may be carry-over from other donors' samples. The sequencing sample was made of PBMCs. The chain couples TRBV6-2 or TRBV6-3 to TRBJ2-3, with D possibly being TRBD2 (5 bases). CDR3: CASSMLTGKTDTQYF. CDR3 nucleotide sequence: TGTGCCAGCAGTATGTTGACGGGGAAAACAGATACGCAGTATTTT.